One and the same sample provided the 12 T cell receptor beta chains below, sequenced in a study of spatial heterogeneity in lung cancer. Time point in this sample: blood at routine non-recurrence follow-up after resection. TCRdb called the 5' RACE reads again in MiXCR, with one record for every CDR3 protein. Of about 15,000 distinct CDR3 sequences listed, about 18% were seen once; the top ten hold 6.2%. The material sequenced was PBMCs, taken at follow-up. Receptors originate from a male donor with early-stage non-small cell lung cancer.

The chain couples TRBV6-6 to TRBJ1-1, with D maybe TRBD1 (5 bases). Germline CDR1 reads MNHNY; CDR2 reads SVGAGI (reference sequence). The CDR3 loop spans 14 amino acids. The V gene lost 8 bases and the J gene lost 1 base, with 14 bases spanning the gap. CDR3 sequence: CASGQGVGNTEAFF. The CDR3 DNA is TGTGCCAGCGGTCAGGGAGTAGGGAACACTGAAGCTTTCTTT.

V usage is TRBV5-6 and J usage is TRBJ2-5, with D possibly matching TRBD2 (5 bases). From germline, CDR1 is SGHDT and CDR2 YYEEEE. The CDR3 totals 14 residues. V lost 4 bases to trimming and J lost 1 base, with 11 bases between them. CDR3: CASSRGLFQETQYF. Written as DNA, the CDR3 is TGTGCCAGCAGCCGTGGACTGTTCCAAGAGACCCAGTACTTC.

This clonotype appeared a single time. This sequence joins TRBV6-1 and TRBJ2-5; the D gene is possibly TRBD1 (6 bases). This CDR3 is 14 amino acids long. Germline V gene lookup returns CDR1 MNHNS and CDR2 SASEGT. V lost 1 base and J lost 4, with 10 bases in between. CDR3 sequence: CASSEVDRLETQYF. CDR3 nucleotides: TGTGCCAGCAGTGAAGTGGACAGACTAGAGACCCAGTACTTC.

The gene calls are TRBV11-2 and TRBJ2-3, with 9 bases fitting TRBD2. Trimming at V came to 1 base and at J to 2 bases, leaving 4 bases not matched to a gene. Germline values: CDR1 SGHAT, CDR2 FQNNGV. This CDR3 spans 16 amino acids. The CDR3 loop reads CASSLVAGGFTDTQYF. The DNA of the CDR3 is TGTGCCAGCAGCTTAGTGGCGGGGGGGTTCACAGATACGCAGTATTTT.

This clonotype occurred many times. J is TRBJ2-7 and V is TRBV6-5, with D perhaps TRBD2 (6 bases). The CDR3 totals 15 residues. CDR1 MNHEY and CDR2 SVGAGI come from the germline V gene. The ends were cut back, 2 bases at V and 0 bases at J, with 11 bases in the middle. This CDR3 reads CASSYGLASSYEQYF. The DNA for the CDR3 is TGTGCCAGCAGTTACGGGCTAGCGAGCTCCTACGAGCAGTACTTC.

Only a few counts were recorded for this clonotype. V is TRBV27 and J is TRBJ2-1; 8 positions match TRBD1. CDR3 size: 12 residues. With V trimmed by 3 bases and J by 10 bases, 2 bases remained unmatched. Germline CDR1 is MNHEY and CDR2 is SMNVEV (reference sequence). Written as DNA, the CDR3 is TGTGCCAGCAGTTTTTGGACAGGGGAGCAGTTCTTC. Protein: CASSFWTGEQFF.

Many counts were recorded for this clonotype. The chain uses TRBV20-1 and TRBJ2-3; 10 positions match TRBD1. CDR3 length equals 14 residues. CDR1 is DFQATT and CDR2 is SNEGSKA in the germline V gene (reference sequence). The junction had 9 bases not matched to a gene; V was cut back by 5 bases and J by 7 bases. The CDR3 region has the DNA TGCAGTGCTGCGGAGACAGGGGGCTGGAATACGCAGTATTTT. Encoded protein: CSAAETGGWNTQYF.

This sequence joins TRBV10-2 and TRBJ2-3; 7 nucleotides agree with TRBD2. V lost 0 bases and J lost 5; bases outside the gene matches: 8. The CDR3 has 16 amino acids. Germline CDR1 is WSHSY and CDR2 is SAAADI. The CDR3 DNA reads as TGCGCCAGCAGTGAGTCTAGAAGCGGGGATGGAGATACGCAGTATTTT. Encoded protein: CASSESRSGDGDTQYF.

The chain has TRBV3-1 and TRBJ1-2; 8 positions match TRBD1. The CDR3 covers 15 residues. The J segment lost 2 bases and the V segment lost 3 bases, leaving 5 bases of the junction unmatched. From germline, CDR1 is LGHDT and CDR2 YNNKEL (reference sequence). DNA for the CDR3: TGTGCCAGCAGCCACAGGGGGCGTTTGAACTATGGCTACACCTTC. Residues: CASSHRGRLNYGYTF. The full variable domain, in which reference TRBV3-1 and TRBJ1-2 provide the parts outside the CDR3, is DTAVSQTPKYLVTQMGNDKSIKCEQNLGHDTMYWYKQDSKKFLKIMFSYNNKELIINETVPNRFSPKSPDKAHLNLHINSLELGDSAVYFCASSHRGRLNYGYTFGSGTRLTVV.

The chain couples TRBV19 to TRBJ1-1, with unresolved D. CDR1 is LNHDA and CDR2 is SQIVND in the germline V gene (reference sequence). The CDR3 covers 17 residues. With 5 bases removed from V and 4 bases from J, the gap between germline ends came to 23 bases. The CDR3 DNA reads TGTGCCAGTAGTCACCGCGGTCTGTCTACCCGGGGCACTGAAGCTTTCTTT. It translates to CASSHRGLSTRGTEAFF.

The count of this clonotype is one. The CDR3 protein is CASSSRGAGPTDTQYF. The DNA of the CDR3 is TGCGCCAGCAGCTCGCGGGGGGCGGGCCCCACAGATACGCAGTATTTT. The V gene is TRBV5-1, the J gene TRBJ2-3; the match to TRBD2 covers 8 bases. V trimming: 3 bases; J trimming: 2 bases; junction bases outside the gene matches: 8. CDR1 and CDR2 (germline): SGHRS, YFSETQ. There are 16 residues in the CDR3.

This clonotype was counted between two and nine times. The gene calls are TRBV3-1 and TRBJ2-5; 13 nucleotides align to TRBD2. Trimming at V came to 1 base and at J to 3 bases, leaving 8 bases not matched to a gene. The CDR3 covers 18 residues. CDR1 is LGHDT, CDR2 YNNKEL, per germline (reference sequence). CDR3 sequence: CASSQAFSGLAGEETQYF. CDR3 DNA sequence: TGTGCCAGCAGCCAAGCCTTTTCCGGACTAGCGGGGGAAGAGACCCAGTACTTC.